The 30 T cell receptor beta chains given below trace back to one sample, sequenced in a study of prognosis after radiotherapy for stage I lung cancer. CDR3 of TCR beta was amplified from genomic DNA via a two-round multiplex PCR. Gene-specific primers for each TRBV and TRBJ gene drove first-round PCR. TCRdb recomputed calls from the multiplex PCR reads with MiXCR, one row per CDR3 protein. The sample carries 26,000 or so distinct CDR3 sequences, about 32% recorded once. This specimen consisted of PBMCs, obtained before or after stereotactic body radiation therapy (not recorded which). The receptors derive from a donor over 45 with non-small cell lung cancer.

V gene TRBV5-4 combines with J gene TRBJ2-3; 11 nucleotides line up with TRBD2. J was trimmed by 3 bases and V by 5 bases; bases with no gene match: 8. Germline V gives CDR1 SGHNT, CDR2 YYREEE (reference sequence). The CDR3 spans 16 residues. CDR3 DNA sequence: TGTGCCAGCAGATTGACTAGCGGGATCAATACAGATACGCAGTATTTT. It encodes CASRLTSGINTDTQYF. The variable domain in full, with the rest retrieved from reference TRBV5-4 and TRBJ2-3, is ETGVTQSPTHLIKTRGQQVTLRCSSQSGHNTVSWYQQALGQGPQFIFQYYREEENGRGNFPPRFSGLQFPNYSSELNVNALELDDSALYLCASRLTSGINTDTQYFGPGTRLTVL.

This clonotype was picked up many times. The J gene is TRBJ1-2, the V gene TRBV19; D is undetermined. Germline-derived CDR1 and CDR2 are LNHDA and SQIVND (reference sequence). The ends were cut back, 3 bases at V and 4 bases at J, with 9 bases in the middle. This CDR3 comprises 13 residues. The CDR3 coding sequence is TGTGCCAGTAGTATTATCAGCAGCTATGGCTACACCTTC. It translates to CASSIISSYGYTF.

Concerning this clonotype: Possible read error: a much larger clone is one base away. V and J are TRBV7-9 and TRBJ1-4; D is possibly TRBD1 (6 bases). The V gene lost 4 bases and the J gene lost 8 bases, with 14 bases spanning the gap. The germline gives CDR1 SEHNR, CDR2 FQNEAQ (reference sequence). The CDR3 covers 14 residues. The CDR3 DNA is TGTGCCAGCAGCTGGGTACAGGGAGGGGAAAAACTGTTTTTT. Encoded protein: CASSWVQGGEKLFF.

On this clonotype: Just one base apart from a much larger clone, this may be a read error. V is TRBV12-3 or TRBV12-4 and J is TRBJ2-7; 11 positions agree with TRBD2. The CDR3 totals 13 residues. The V gene end was trimmed by 5 bases and the J gene end by 11 bases; junction bases not matched to a gene: 8. CDR3 amino acids: CASSMTSGETKYF. As DNA, the CDR3 is TGTGCCAGCAGTATGACTAGCGGGGAGACCAAGTACTTC.

As concerns this clonotype: Sequence at one end of the junction differs from germline and may be a read error. The rearrangement joins TRBV28 to TRBJ1-5; D uncertain. This CDR3 region has 12 residues. CDR1 is MDHEN, CDR2 SYDVKM, per germline. For the CDR3, the DNA is TGTGCCAGCAGTTTCCCCTCATGGACCCAGAATTTT. Its translation is CASSFPSWTQNF.

This clonotype was recorded only once. The chain is built from TRBV5-4 and TRBJ2-7, with 8 bases fitting TRBD1. Germline CDR1 SGHNT, CDR2 YYREEE (reference sequence). With 1 base clipped from V and 2 bases from J, the junction kept 8 bases outside the gene matches. This CDR3 has 16 amino acids. This CDR3 reads CASSLNQGAGTYEQYF. The DNA for the CDR3 is TGTGCCAGCAGCTTGAATCAGGGGGCGGGAACCTACGAGCAGTACTTC.

This clonotype was seen ten or more times. This sequence joins TRBV20-1 and TRBJ2-3, with 8 bases lining up with TRBD2. Looked up from germline, CDR1 is DFQATT and CDR2 is SNEGSKA (reference sequence). V lost 6 bases to trimming and J lost 0 bases; unmatched junction nucleotides: 14. The CDR3 has 17 amino acids. Here the CDR3 DNA reads TGCAGTGCAAGTGGTGGGGCCAGCGGGAGAAGCACAGATACGCAGTATTTT. Protein sequence: CSASGGASGRSTDTQYF.

CDR3 DNA: TGTGCCAGCAGCCAGGGTAATTTTTCACCCCTCCACTTT. Protein: CASSQGNFSPLHF. This chain joins TRBV3-1 and TRBJ1-6; D remains ambiguous. With 3 bases removed from V and 9 bases from J, the gap between germline ends came to 9 bases. The CDR3 is 13 residues long. Germline V CDR1 and CDR2: LGHDT, YNNKEL (reference sequence).

This clonotype was detected a few times. The chain's CDR3 is CASSWGGYNEQFF. The CDR3 region has the DNA TGTGCCAGCAGCTGGGGGGGCTACAATGAGCAGTTCTTC. This sequence joins TRBV6-2 or TRBV6-3 and TRBJ2-1; 7 nucleotides align to TRBD2. J lost 3 bases, V lost 6 bases, and 2 bases had no gene match. The CDR3 loop spans 13 amino acids. Germline V CDR1 and CDR2: MNHEY, SVGEGT.

By proportion, this clonotype is medium-sized. The V and J genes are TRBV12-3 or TRBV12-4 and TRBJ2-7, with 9 bases matching TRBD2. The length of the CDR3 is 15 residues. Trimming at V came to 1 base and at J to 2 bases, leaving 3 bases not matched to a gene. The CDR3 loop reads CASSLVGGRAYEQYF. CDR3 nucleotide sequence: TGTGCCAGCAGTTTAGTAGGCGGGAGGGCCTACGAGCAGTACTTC.

This clonotype was recorded many times. The chain links TRBV5-8 to TRBJ1-4, with 8 bases matching TRBD1. This CDR3 comprises 14 residues. J was trimmed by 10 bases and V by 0 bases; bases with no gene match: 5. CDR1 and CDR2 from the germline V gene are SGHTS and YDEGEE. The DNA for the CDR3 is TGTGCCAGCAGCTTGGGACAGGGGCGCCCAAAACTGTTTTTT. This encodes CASSLGQGRPKLFF.

The chain carries TRBV6-1 and TRBJ1-5, with 9 bases lining up with TRBD1. From germline, CDR1 is MNHNS and CDR2 SASEGT. Trimming at V came to 4 bases and at J to 4 bases, leaving 5 bases not matched to a gene. This CDR3 spans 15 amino acids. As DNA, the CDR3 is TGTGCCAGCAGTGCGGGACAGGGTGGGAATCAGCCCCAGCATTTT. Its translation: CASSAGQGGNQPQHF.

The chain carries TRBV11-2 and TRBJ2-7; TRBD2 matches at 7 bases. V trimming: 4 bases; J trimming: 1 base; junction bases outside the gene matches: 13. The CDR3 spans 17 residues. Germline V gene lookup returns CDR1 SGHAT and CDR2 FQNNGV. For the CDR3, the DNA is TGTGCCAGCAGCTCGGGTATTTCGAGCGGGGATTCCTACGAGCAGTACTTC. Encoded protein: CASSSGISSGDSYEQYF.

The table lists this clonotype with many counts. This chain connects TRBV29-1 to TRBJ1-1, with D possibly being TRBD1 (6 bases). In germline, CDR1 is SQVTM, CDR2 ANQGSEA. This CDR3 is built from 15 residues. The V gene lost 3 bases and the J gene lost 4 bases, with 18 bases spanning the gap. The CDR3 loop reads CSVEKGGWGATEAFF. CDR3 bases: TGCAGCGTTGAGAAGGGGGGTTGGGGGGCCACTGAAGCTTTCTTT.

Many counts were recorded for this clonotype. This rearrangement joins TRBV11-1 to TRBJ2-7; 12 bases are shared with TRBD1. The CDR3 is made up of 13 amino acids. CDR1 SGHAT and CDR2 FQDESV come from the germline V gene (reference sequence). Trimming removed 6 bases from V and 10 bases from J; junction bases left unmatched: 7. The CDR3 DNA reads as TGTGCCAGCAGTTCCCCGGGACAGGGGGCACAGTACTTC. Translated, it gives CASSSPGQGAQYF. Filled out from reference TRBV11-1 and TRBJ2-7, the complete variable domain reads EAEVAQSPRYKITEKSQAVAFWCDPISGHATLYWYRQILGQGPELLVQFQDESVVDDSQLPKDRFSAERLKGVDSTLKIQPAELGDSAMYLCASSSPGQGAQYFGPGTRLTVT.

The CDR3 sequence is CASSYGQSGNTIYF. The CDR3 DNA reads as TGTGCCAGCAGTTACGGACAATCTGGAAACACCATATATTTT. The chain joins TRBV6-5 to TRBJ1-3; possibly TRBD1 for D (5 bases). This CDR3 contains 14 residues. In germline, CDR1 is MNHEY, CDR2 SVGAGI. The germline V and J ends were trimmed by 2 bases and 1 base, with 6 bases remaining between them.

This clonotype was picked up many times. V usage is TRBV27 and J usage is TRBJ2-1; 7 bases agree with TRBD2. Germline trimming cut 2 bases from V and 7 bases from J; bases unmatched to any gene: 8. Germline CDR1 MNHEY, CDR2 SMNVEV (reference sequence). CDR3 length: 15 residues. CDR3 in DNA: TGTGCCAGCAGTTTAAGGACTAGTATGGGGAATGAGCAGTTCTTC. Encoded protein: CASSLRTSMGNEQFF.

This clonotype was seen ten or more times. V and J are TRBV5-5 and TRBJ2-7, with D tentatively TRBD1 (5 bases). The V gene lost 3 bases and the J gene lost 4 bases, with 8 bases spanning the gap. CDR1 is SGHKS and CDR2 is YYEKEE in the germline V gene (reference sequence). The CDR3 totals 12 residues. The CDR3 region has the DNA TGTGCCAGCAGCTGGACAAATTACGAGCAGTACTTC. Protein sequence: CASSWTNYEQYF.

For this clonotype: The germline gene is not matched at one end of the junction; a read error may be the cause. This chain links TRBV11-3 with TRBJ1-2, with D hard to call. The CDR3 contains 17 residues. Germline lookup yields CDR1 SGHNT and CDR2 YENEEA. This chain's CDR3 is CAISPETRVWANYGYTF. The CDR3 nucleotides are TGTGCCATCAGCCCTGAGACAAGGGTGTGGGCTAACTATGGCTACACCTTC. The full variable domain, in which reference TRBV11-3 and TRBJ1-2 provide the parts outside the CDR3, is EAGVVQSPRYKIIEKKQPVAFWCNPISGHNTLYWYLQNLGQGPELLIRYENEEAVDDSQLPKDRFSAERLKGVDSTLKIQPAELGDSAVYLCAISPETRVWANYGYTFGSGTRLTVV.

A word on this clonotype: This likely reflects a read error, since a far larger clone is one base away. The genes are TRBV6-2 or TRBV6-3 and TRBJ2-7; 8 bases are shared with TRBD2. The CDR3 has 15 residues. V shed 5 bases, J shed 4 bases, and the junction held 10 bases outside the gene matches. Germline CDR1 MNHEY, CDR2 SVGEGT. The CDR3 loop reads CASSRIAGYRYEQYF. DNA for the CDR3: TGTGCCAGCAGTCGCATAGCGGGATATCGATACGAGCAGTACTTC.

Note on this clonotype: A far larger clone is off by one base, so a read error is likely. This chain joins TRBV6-9 and TRBJ2-1, with D possibly being TRBD1 (6 bases). This CDR3 contains 14 residues. Germline V gene sequence: CDR1 MNHGY, CDR2 SVAAGI. V dropped 2 bases and J dropped 6 bases, with 11 bases sitting between them. CDR3 coding DNA: TGTGCCAGCAGTTATGAACAGGGCAGCAATGAGCAGTTCTTC. Encoded protein: CASSYEQGSNEQFF.

This clonotype was observed many times. This chain connects TRBV3-1 to TRBJ1-2; D gene uncertain. Trimming took 1 base from V and 1 from J, leaving 7 bases between them. This CDR3 is 14 amino acids long. Germline V gene sequence: CDR1 LGHDT, CDR2 YNNKEL (reference sequence). CDR3 nucleotides: TGTGCCAGCAGCCAAGCGTCACGTAACTATGGCTACACCTTC. It translates to CASSQASRNYGYTF.

The sample holds many counts of this clonotype. The chain carries TRBV4-1 and TRBJ2-7, with 9 nucleotides matching TRBD1. CDR1 MGHRA and CDR2 YSYEKL come from the germline V gene. V shed 3 bases, J shed 2 bases, and the junction held 5 bases outside the gene matches. The CDR3 runs 15 residues. The CDR3 nucleotides read TGCGCCAGCAGCCAGGCCGGGACAGGGACCTACGAGCAGTACTTC. It encodes CASSQAGTGTYEQYF.

A remark on this clonotype: This may come from a read error, since a much larger clone is one base off. This chain joins TRBV28 and TRBJ2-2, with D perhaps being TRBD1 or TRBD2 (6 bases each). Germline values: CDR1 MDHEN, CDR2 SYDVKM. The CDR3 totals 14 residues. In DNA, the CDR3 is TGTGCCAGCAGTGGGGGGCCCGACACCGTGGAGCTGTTTTTT. Its translation: CASSGGPDTVELFF.

On this clonotype itself: A much larger clone lies one base from this, so it may be a read error. The gene calls are TRBV4-1 and TRBJ1-1, with a weak D call TRBD1 (6 bases). Germline loops: CDR1 MGHRA, CDR2 YSYEKL. This CDR3 is 15 amino acids long. Between the trimmed V and J ends, which lost 1 base and 0 bases, there was a span of 9 bases. The CDR3 DNA follows: TGCGCCAGCAGCCAAGGGGGACATTTGAACACTGAAGCTTTCTTT. It codes for CASSQGGHLNTEAFF.

A remark on this clonotype: One base away lies a much larger clone, so this may be a sequencing read error. The V and J genes are TRBV15 and TRBJ1-5; D is ambiguous. The CDR3 covers 17 residues. CDR1 and CDR2 (germline): LNHNV, YYDKDF (reference sequence). CDR3 residues: CATSTRNLGASNQPRHF. In DNA, the CDR3 is TGTGCCACCAGCACAAGAAATCTCGGCGCTAGCAATCAGCCCCGGCATTTT.

This clonotype was seen at least ten times. The genes are TRBV3-1 and TRBJ2-3; TRBD1 aligns across 7 bases. CDR1 LGHDT and CDR2 YNNKEL come from the germline V gene (reference sequence). The CDR3 length is 14 residues. After removal of 3 bases from V and 4 bases from J, the junction contained 4 bases not matched to a gene. In nucleotides, the CDR3 is TGTGCCAGCAGCCACCCAACAGGGGCAGATACGCAGTATTTT. It yields the protein CASSHPTGADTQYF.

The gene calls are TRBV20-1 and TRBJ1-1; D gene ambiguous. CDR3 length equals 13 residues. Germline V gene lookup returns CDR1 DFQATT and CDR2 SNEGSKA (reference sequence). Trimming removed 6 bases from V and 0 bases from J, with 11 bases in between. CDR3 sequence reads: CSARDPMNTEAFF. CDR3 bases: TGCAGTGCGCGTGATCCCATGAACACTGAAGCTTTCTTT.

This clonotype occurred many times. The chain is built from TRBV20-1 and TRBJ1-2; no clear D gene. The CDR3 runs to 12 residues. From germline, CDR1 is DFQATT and CDR2 SNEGSKA (reference sequence). Trimming cost V 3 bases and J 1 base, with 6 bases left between them. CDR3 DNA sequence: TGCAGTGCTAGGACGGGTAACTATGGCTACACCTTC. Its translation is CSARTGNYGYTF.

This clonotype occurred many times. The chain joins TRBV5-1 to TRBJ1-4; weak D call: TRBD1 (6 bases). The CDR3 spans 14 residues. The V end lost 6 bases, the J end lost 2 bases, and 11 bases lay between the germline ends. Germline assignment: CDR1 SGHRS and CDR2 YFSETQ. The DNA of the CDR3 is TGCGCCAGCACTCTGGGGGCTACTAATGAAAAACTGTTTTTT. This sequence encodes CASTLGATNEKLFF.